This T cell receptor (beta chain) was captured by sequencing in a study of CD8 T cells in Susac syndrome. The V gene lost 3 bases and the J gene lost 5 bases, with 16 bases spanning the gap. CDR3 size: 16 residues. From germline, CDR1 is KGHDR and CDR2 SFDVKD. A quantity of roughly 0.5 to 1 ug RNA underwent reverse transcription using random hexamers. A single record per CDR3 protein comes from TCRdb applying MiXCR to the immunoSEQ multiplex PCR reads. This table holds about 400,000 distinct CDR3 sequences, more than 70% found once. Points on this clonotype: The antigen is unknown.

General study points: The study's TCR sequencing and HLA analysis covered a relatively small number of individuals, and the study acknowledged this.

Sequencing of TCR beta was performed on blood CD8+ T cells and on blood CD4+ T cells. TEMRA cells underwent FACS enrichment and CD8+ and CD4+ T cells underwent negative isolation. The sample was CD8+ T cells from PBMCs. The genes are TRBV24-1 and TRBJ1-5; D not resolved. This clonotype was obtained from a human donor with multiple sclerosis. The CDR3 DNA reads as TGTGCCACCAGTGATAGCAGTGCAGGCTGGGATCAGCCCCAGCATTTT. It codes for CATSDSSAGWDQPQHF.